This T cell receptor (beta chain) derives from a study of blood T cell repertoires in COVID-19. At the level of the study: The samples span acute and convalescent COVID-19 from the United States, Italy and Spain. Sample material is recorded as cDNA or gDNA derived from T cells, B-cell-depleted T cells, or PBMCs.

In the source study's methods: Estimation of nucleated cell counts was performed using reference gene primer amplification. The assay was immunoSEQ multiplex PCR, and TCRdb's table has in-frame clones only and misses some. V, J and clone size reflect that table, while D and trimming were determined from the DNA. The top ten clones hold about 9.1% of a sample with about 270,000 clones, approximately 80% of them seen once. This TCR derives from a human donor in a cohort sampled during active COVID-19. The sample was peripheral blood.

CDR3 in DNA: TGTGCCAGAAACAGGGTCGAGGTATATAGCAATCAGCCCCAGCATTTT. This gives the protein CARNRVEVYSNQPQHF. V is TRBV19 and J is TRBJ1-5, with a weak D call TRBD1 (6 bases). Trimming removed 9 bases from V and 0 bases from J, with 18 bases in between. The CDR3 totals 16 residues. The germline V gene encodes CDR1 LNHDA and CDR2 SQIVND (reference sequence).